Each of the 20 T cell receptor beta chains below was sequenced from the same sample in a study of cytomegalovirus exposure and HLA in healthy donors. The PCR contained 60 Vbeta and 13 Jbeta primers. Clones were sequenced by immunoSEQ multiplex PCR, and TCRdb holds only the in-frame ones, with some missing. The sample contains some 120,000 clones, 50% to 65% of which appear only once. Material for sequencing was PBMCs. The receptors were sampled from a woman between 35 and 50 years old in good health and CMV-seropositive.

Only one count was recorded for this clone. The J gene is TRBJ2-1, the V gene TRBV4-3, with D perhaps matching TRBD1 (5 bases). V lost 0 bases and J lost 5, with 11 bases in between. The CDR3 is made up of 15 amino acids. Germline lookup yields CDR1 LGHNA and CDR2 YSLEER. DNA for the CDR3: TGCGCCAGCAGCCAAGACAGGGCCTGGGACAATGAGCAGTTCTTC. It translates to CASSQDRAWDNEQFF.

The rearrangement joins TRBV28 to TRBJ2-7; tentative D call: TRBD1 (6 bases). This CDR3 spans 15 amino acids. Germline V gene lookup returns CDR1 MDHEN and CDR2 SYDVKM. Trimming shortened V by 6 bases and J by 6 bases, and 21 bases separated the two germline ends. The CDR3 sequence is CASSYGQIPGLEQYF. The CDR3 nucleotides are TGTGCCAGCAGCTACGGACAGATACCGGGGCTCGAGCAGTACTTC. The entire variable domain, with the rest obtained from reference TRBV28 and TRBJ2-7, is as follows: DVKVTQSSRYLVKRTGEKVFLECVQDMDHENMFWYRQDPGLGLRLIYFSYDVKMKEKGDIPEGYSVSREKKERFSLILESASTNQTSMYLCASSYGQIPGLEQYFGPGTRLTVT.

The chain combines TRBV13 with TRBJ2-7, with D maybe TRBD2 (6 bases). The germline V and J ends were trimmed by 5 bases and 1 base, with 12 bases remaining between them. The CDR3 is 14 amino acids. Germline CDR1 is PRHDT and CDR2 is FYEKMQ (reference sequence). For the CDR3, the DNA is TGTGCCAGCAGCCCGGAGGGGAGGTCCTACGAGCAGTACTTC. As protein: CASSPEGRSYEQYF.

The V call is TRBV30, the J call TRBJ1-2; D call uncertain. The V end was cut by 6 bases, the J end by 5 bases, with 10 bases between. The germline CDR1 and CDR2 sequences are GTSNPN and SVGIG (reference sequence). This CDR3 is 11 amino acids long. CDR3 nucleotides: TGTGCCTGTAAGACGGGATATGGCTACACCTTC. It yields the protein CACKTGYGYTF.

This clone has only a few counts. The chain recombines TRBV5-4 with TRBJ1-1, with 7 bases identical to TRBD1. Germline V CDR1 and CDR2: SGHNT, YYREEE (reference sequence). This CDR3 region has 14 residues. J lost 1 base, V lost 4 bases, and 4 bases had no gene match. CDR3 DNA: TGTGCCAGCAGCCCGACAGGGAGGAACACTGAAGCTTTCTTT. Protein: CASSPTGRNTEAFF. Using reference TRBV5-4 and TRBJ1-1 for the parts outside the CDR3, the full variable domain is ETGVTQSPTHLIKTRGQQVTLRCSSQSGHNTVSWYQQALGQGPQFIFQYYREEENGRGNFPPRFSGLQFPNYSSELNVNALELDDSALYLCASSPTGRNTEAFFGQGTRLTVV.

The table lists this clone with a few counts. The rearrangement uses TRBV6-1 and TRBJ1-2; 7 nucleotides agree with TRBD1. The CDR3 totals 16 residues. Unmatched junction bases numbered 10, after V lost 4 bases and J lost 2 bases. Germline CDR1 MNHNS, CDR2 SASEGT. The CDR3 DNA reads as TGTGCCAGCAGTGCACACGGACAGGCGACGAACTATGGCTACACCTTC. Its translation: CASSAHGQATNYGYTF.

The chain uses TRBV5-4 and TRBJ2-5; D is unresolved. CDR1 is SGHNT, CDR2 YYREEE, per germline (reference sequence). This CDR3 is built from 15 residues. V dropped 0 bases and J dropped 2 bases, with 11 bases sitting between them. The CDR3 bases are TGTGCCAGCAGCTTGGCGGTTAACGAGCAAGAGACCCAGTACTTC. Its protein is CASSLAVNEQETQYF.

This clone occurred once. The genes are TRBV9 and TRBJ2-7; no clear D. The CDR3 consists of 14 residues. Germline CDR1 reads SGDLS; CDR2 reads YYNGEE. V lost 7 bases to trimming and J lost 0 bases, with 14 bases between them. The CDR3 DNA reads as TGTGCCAGCGGAAGCGAGAGTTACTCCTACGAGCAGTACTTC. Amino acid sequence: CASGSESYSYEQYF.

The V gene is TRBV27, the J gene TRBJ2-3; possible D gene TRBD2, 6 bases. This CDR3 has 16 amino acids. Trimming cost V 5 bases and J 0 bases, with 15 bases left between them. The germline CDR1 and CDR2 sequences are MNHEY and SMNVEV (reference sequence). The CDR3 protein is CASSTNLAISTDTQYF. In DNA, the CDR3 is TGTGCCAGCAGTACGAACCTAGCGATAAGCACAGATACGCAGTATTTT.

The sample holds a few counts of this clone. The chain couples TRBV7-2 to TRBJ2-1, with TRBD2 identical over 8 bases. V dropped 0 bases and J dropped 9; count of bases not matched to a gene: 1. Germline CDR1 is SGHTA and CDR2 is FQGNSA. The CDR3 length is 13 residues. The CDR3 reads CASSLAAGGEQFF. The CDR3 DNA reads TGTGCCAGCAGCTTAGCGGCGGGAGGTGAGCAGTTCTTC.

This clone was recorded a few times. The V gene is TRBV18, the J gene TRBJ1-3, with D hard to call. Germline V gene data show CDR1 as KGHSH and CDR2 as LQKENI. The CDR3 contains 12 residues. V shed 5 bases and J shed 4 bases, with 6 bases lying between them. DNA for the CDR3: TGTGCCAGCTCATTGGAGGGAAACACCATATATTTT. It encodes CASSLEGNTIYF.

This clone was seen only a few times. V is TRBV28 and J is TRBJ2-1, with 7 bases identical to TRBD1. CDR1 and CDR2 from the germline V gene are MDHEN and SYDVKM. The J segment lost 5 bases and the V segment lost 2 bases, leaving 3 bases of the junction unmatched. This CDR3 contains 14 residues. CDR3 region: CASSLETGNNEQFF. In nucleotides, the CDR3 is TGTGCCAGCAGTTTAGAGACAGGGAACAATGAGCAGTTCTTC.

V is TRBV7-2 and J is TRBJ2-6; D is unclear. This CDR3 contains 13 residues. Germline CDR1 is SGHTA and CDR2 is FQGNSA. Trimming pared 5 bases from V and 4 bases from J, leaving 6 bases between. The CDR3 loop reads CASSTPGANVLTF. CDR3 in DNA: TGTGCCAGCAGCACTCCGGGGGCCAACGTCCTGACTTTC. Filled out from reference TRBV7-2 and TRBJ2-6, the complete variable domain reads GAGVSQSPSNKVTEKGKDVELRCDPISGHTALYWYRQSLGQGLEFLIYFQGNSAPDKSGLPSDRFSAERTGGSVSTLTIQRTQQEDSAVYLCASSTPGANVLTFGAGSRLTVL.

This clone was counted between two and nine times. The rearrangement links TRBV5-1 to TRBJ2-1; TRBD2 aligns across 12 bases. The CDR3 length is 14 residues. Looked up from germline, CDR1 is SGHRS and CDR2 is YFSETQ. Germline trimming cut 8 bases from V and 8 bases from J; bases unmatched to any gene: 8. In DNA, the CDR3 is TGCGCCAGTGCGACTAGCGGGAGAGATCATGAGCAGTTCTTC. Translated, it gives CASATSGRDHEQFF.

This clone was recorded a few times. The V and J genes are TRBV5-1 and TRBJ1-1; no clear D. Germline V lookup: CDR1 SGHRS, CDR2 YFSETQ. This CDR3 comprises 14 residues. V was cut by 0 bases and J by 2 bases, with 8 bases left in between. CDR3 amino acids: CASSLGAVNTEAFF. In DNA, the CDR3 is TGCGCCAGCAGCTTGGGTGCAGTTAACACTGAAGCTTTCTTT.

This clone has just a few counts. This chain uses TRBV11-2 with TRBJ2-1, with unresolved D. CDR1 is SGHAT and CDR2 is FQNNGV in the germline V gene. The CDR3 has 11 residues. Deletions cut 3 bases from V and 9 bases from J, with 6 bases between. The CDR3 coding sequence is TGTGCCAGCAGCTTTAATCTTGAGCAGTTCTTC. It encodes CASSFNLEQFF.

The chain uses TRBV10-1 and TRBJ2-1; no reliable D call. Trimming took off 0 bases at V and 6 bases at J, with 18 bases between the two ends. Germline loops: CDR1 WNHNN, CDR2 SYGVQD (reference sequence). The CDR3 is 17 amino acids. The chain's CDR3 is CASSESINLGRRNEQFF. The CDR3 DNA follows: TGCGCCAGCAGTGAGTCGATCAATCTGGGCCGGCGCAATGAGCAGTTCTTC.

The chain uses TRBV2 and TRBJ2-7; D gene unclear. The V end was cut by 5 bases, the J end by 3 bases, with 14 bases between. The CDR3 length is 14 residues. Germline lookup yields CDR1 SNHLY and CDR2 FYNNEI. CDR3 DNA sequence: TGTGCCAGCAGTACGACTTGGCTCGGCTACGAGCAGTACTTC. Its protein is CASSTTWLGYEQYF.

This chain connects TRBV7-2 to TRBJ1-1; D is ambiguous. Trimming shortened V by 4 bases and J by 12 bases, and 15 bases separated the two germline ends. This CDR3 contains 12 residues. The germline V gene has CDR1 SGHTA and CDR2 FQGNSA. The CDR3 DNA sequence: TGTGCCAGCAGCTACGGACTGAGCCGGACTTTCTTT. Encoded protein: CASSYGLSRTFF.

The V gene is TRBV28, the J gene TRBJ1-1; 12 bases are shared with TRBD1. The CDR3 length is 17 residues. The germline gives CDR1 MDHEN, CDR2 SYDVKM. J was trimmed by 7 bases and V by 6 bases; bases with no gene match: 15. The CDR3 sequence: CASRSARRDRGRGEAFF. CDR3 nucleotide sequence: TGTGCCAGCAGATCCGCTCGCCGGGACAGGGGGCGGGGTGAAGCTTTCTTT.